This T cell receptor beta chain was sequenced during a study of T cell responses to AZD1222 COVID-19 vaccine. On this clone itself: Its specificity is not known.

The table came from immunoSEQ multiplex PCR; TCRdb's copy has only in-frame clones and leaves some out. Found here are 110,000 to 150,000 clones, 85% to 90% of them singletons; the top ten hold under 2%. V lost 6 bases and J 5 bases, leaving 7 bases between the germline ends. The CDR3 is 12 residues long. The germline V gene encodes CDR1 MNHEY and CDR2 SVGAGI. Notes on the study in general: In all cases, repertoires were sampled only after the peak T cell response. Clonal diversity was possibly underestimated; the donors were predominantly white British and more often female. Recipients of two AZD1222 doses showed rising Spike-specific TCR breadth and depth.

This rearrangement joins TRBV6-5 to TRBJ2-2, with unresolved D. This receptor was taken from an adult in good health. The input for sequencing was peripheral blood, taken on day 0 of AZD1222 vaccination. CDR3 DNA: TGTGCCAGCAGACTTCCGACCGGGGAGCTGTTTTTT. It yields the protein CASRLPTGELFF.